This TCR beta chain was observed in a study of cytomegalovirus exposure and HLA in healthy donors. Regarding the study as a whole: V- and J-gene trimming in TCR beta was tied to a missense DCLRE1C variant by an analysis performed later. The later analysis indicated that the majority of CMV-associated TCR beta chains appeared HLA-restricted. Presence/absence analyses assumed roughly uniform sequencing depth across donors. High sensitivity and specificity were reportedly achieved when the classifier diagnosed cytomegalovirus status.

About this clone: What it recognizes is unknown.

The trim removed 3 bases at V and 0 bases at J, leaving 3 bases unmatched. Germline CDR1 and CDR2: KGHSH and LQKENI. This CDR3 contains 15 residues. PCR employed 60 Vbeta and 13 Jbeta primers. Assay used: immunoSEQ multiplex PCR; TCRdb lists only in-frame clones, some missing. The sample lists approximately 89,000 clones, about two thirds occurring once. What was sequenced was PBMCs. The chain links TRBV18 to TRBJ2-7; 9 positions match TRBD1. The receptor was derived from a female donor in good health and CMV-seronegative. The CDR3 sequence: CASSPLQGASYEQYF. The CDR3 DNA is TGTGCCAGCTCACCTTTACAGGGGGCCTCCTACGAGCAGTACTTC. The whole variable domain, remainder taken from reference TRBV18 and TRBJ2-7, is NAGVMQNPRHLVRRRGQEARLRCSPMKGHSHVYWYRQLPEEGLKFMVYLQKENIIDESGMPKERFSAEFPKEGPSILRIQQVVRGDSAAYFCASSPLQGASYEQYFGPGTRLTVT.